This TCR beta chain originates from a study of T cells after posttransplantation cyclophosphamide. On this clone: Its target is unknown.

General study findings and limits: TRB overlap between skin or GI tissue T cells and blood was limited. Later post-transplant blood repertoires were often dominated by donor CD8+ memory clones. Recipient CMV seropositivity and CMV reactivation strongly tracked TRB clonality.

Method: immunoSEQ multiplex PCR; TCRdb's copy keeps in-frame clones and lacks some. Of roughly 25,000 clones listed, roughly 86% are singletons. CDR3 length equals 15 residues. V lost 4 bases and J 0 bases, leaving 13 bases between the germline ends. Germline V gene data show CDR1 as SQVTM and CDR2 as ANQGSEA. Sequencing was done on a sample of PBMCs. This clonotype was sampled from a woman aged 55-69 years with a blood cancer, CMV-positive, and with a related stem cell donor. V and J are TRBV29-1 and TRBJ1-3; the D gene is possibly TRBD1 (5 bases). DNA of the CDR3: TGCAGCGTTGGGACATCCCCGAGCTCTGGAAACACCATATATTTT. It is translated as CSVGTSPSSGNTIYF.